This T cell receptor beta chain was retrieved from a study of neoadjuvant nivolumab and ipilimumab in lung cancer. Profiling relied on immunoSEQ multiplex PCR, and the TCRdb table lists in-frame clones only, not all of them. The repertoire includes tens of thousands of clones, approximately 92% of them detected once, and 2% to 2.5% sits in the top ten. This CDR3 spans 12 amino acids. Germline CDR1 is MNHNS and CDR2 is SASEGT. With 3 bases removed from V and 5 bases from J, the gap between germline ends came to 7 bases. Sequencing used peripheral blood, obtained after neoadjuvant nivolumab, alone or with ipilimumab, at or shortly before surgery. The chain combines TRBV6-1 with TRBJ1-2, with D perhaps TRBD1 (5 bases). The clonotype comes from an adult with non-small cell lung cancer. The CDR3 region has the DNA TGTGCCAGCAGTGACGGGGGGTATGGCTACACCTTC. Protein sequence: CASSDGGYGYTF.